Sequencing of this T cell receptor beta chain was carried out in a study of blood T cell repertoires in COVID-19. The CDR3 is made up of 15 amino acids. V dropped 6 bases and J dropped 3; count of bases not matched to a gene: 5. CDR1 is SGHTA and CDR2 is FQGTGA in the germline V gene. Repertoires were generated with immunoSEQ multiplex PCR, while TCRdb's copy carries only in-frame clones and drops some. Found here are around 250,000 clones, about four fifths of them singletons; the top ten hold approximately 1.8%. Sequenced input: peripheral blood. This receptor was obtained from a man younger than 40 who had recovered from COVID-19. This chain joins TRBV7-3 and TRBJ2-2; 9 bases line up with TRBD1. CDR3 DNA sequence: TGTGCCAGCAGGCGGACAGGGGAAGACACCGGGGAGCTGTTTTTT. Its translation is CASRRTGEDTGELFF.